Detailed here is one T cell receptor (beta chain). The record originates from a study of blood T cell repertoires in COVID-19. Across the whole study: Both acute and convalescent COVID-19 samples were obtained from the United States, Italy and Spain.

Per the original methods: Using reference gene primer amplification, nucleated cell counts were estimated. Here immunoSEQ multiplex PCR was the method, and the copy in TCRdb shows in-frame clones only, minus some. The V and J calls and clone size come from that table; D and trimming were worked out from the DNA. The sample lists about 430,000 clones, around 90% occurring once. After removal of 2 bases from V and 4 bases from J, the junction contained 11 bases not matched to a gene. Germline V gene lookup returns CDR1 SGHTA and CDR2 FQGNSA. This CDR3 region has 18 residues. J is TRBJ2-5 and V is TRBV7-2, with 12 bases matching TRBD1. This receptor was obtained from a young man with COVID-19, enrolled during active disease. The sequencing sample was made of peripheral blood. CDR3 DNA: TGTGCCAGCAGCTTAAAGTTTCGACCGGGACAGGGGGCAGAGACCCAGTACTTC. Translating gives CASSLKFRPGQGAETQYF.